These 17 T cell receptor beta chains were all obtained from the same sample, sequenced in a study of blood T cell repertoires in COVID-19. Sequenced by immunoSEQ multiplex PCR; TCRdb stores in-frame clones only, minus some. The sample includes 200,000 or so clones, roughly 86% of them seen just once. The sample was peripheral blood. The receptor set was obtained from a woman aged 70-85 years with active or convalescent COVID-19.

The chain has TRBV9 and TRBJ2-1; D remains ambiguous. CDR1 is SGDLS, CDR2 YYNGEE, per germline. The CDR3 runs to 14 residues. V shed 0 bases and J shed 7 bases, with 11 bases lying between them. CDR3 region: CASSVAQQFNEQFF. The CDR3 DNA sequence: TGTGCCAGCAGCGTAGCTCAACAGTTTAATGAGCAGTTCTTC.

The chain employs TRBV6-8 and TRBJ2-2, with D possibly TRBD2 on 5 matching bases. The CDR3 consists of 16 residues. V gave up 4 bases and J gave up 4 bases, with 16 bases separating them. Germline CDR1 MNHGY, CDR2 SAAAGT. In nucleotides, the CDR3 is TGTGCCAGCAGTTCGGACTTCCCCGTTACCACCGGGGAGCTGTTTTTT. This codes for CASSSDFPVTTGELFF.

J is TRBJ2-7 and V is TRBV3-1 (or the pseudogene TRBV3-2); D might be TRBD1 (5 bases). From germline, CDR1 is LGHDT and CDR2 YNNKEL (reference sequence). V lost 4 bases, J lost 2 bases, and 12 bases lay in between. This CDR3 is built from 14 residues. The CDR3 spells CASSRGSSAYEQYF. CDR3 DNA sequence: TGTGCCAGCAGCCGGGGCTCCTCTGCCTACGAGCAGTACTTC.

The chain joins TRBV13 to TRBJ2-5; D gene ambiguous. V was cut by 2 bases and J by 5 bases, with 12 bases left in between. This CDR3 is built from 14 residues. Germline V gene data show CDR1 as PRHDT and CDR2 as FYEKMQ (reference sequence). This CDR3 reads CASSLYGSLETQYF. DNA for the CDR3: TGTGCCAGCAGCTTATACGGGTCCTTGGAGACCCAGTACTTC.

The chain is built from TRBV11-2 and TRBJ2-3; 10 bases map to TRBD2. Germline lookup yields CDR1 SGHAT and CDR2 FQNNGV. Trimming cost V 7 bases and J 6 bases; bases outside gene matches: 13. The CDR3 has 16 amino acids. The CDR3 sequence: CASKQSGLAGVDTQYF. The CDR3 nucleotides read TGTGCCAGCAAACAAAGCGGGCTAGCGGGAGTGGATACGCAGTATTTT.

The V gene is TRBV7-9, the J gene TRBJ2-1; TRBD2 agrees at 12 bases. Germline V CDR1 and CDR2: SEHNR, FQNEAQ (reference sequence). The trim removed 5 bases at V and 4 bases at J, leaving 6 bases unmatched. There are 16 residues in the CDR3. The CDR3 coding sequence is TGTGCCAGCAGCCTCCGGACTAGCGGGATATACAATGAGCAGTTCTTC. It translates to CASSLRTSGIYNEQFF.

The chain recombines TRBV3-1 (or the pseudogene TRBV3-2) with TRBJ2-3; 14 bases agree with TRBD2. CDR1 is LGHDT and CDR2 is YNNKEL in the germline V gene (reference sequence). The CDR3 runs to 17 residues. Unmatched junction bases numbered 7, after V lost 4 bases and J lost 4 bases. Here the CDR3 reads CASSRGLAGALADTQYF. CDR3 sequence (DNA): TGTGCCAGCAGCCGGGGACTAGCGGGAGCGCTGGCAGATACGCAGTATTTT.

This sequence joins TRBV6-2 or TRBV6-3 and TRBJ2-2, with a tentative D call TRBD2 (7 bases). The CDR3 has 19 amino acids. Germline CDR1 and CDR2: MNHEY and SVGEGT. V was clipped by 6 bases and J by 1 base, with 24 bases between them. The CDR3 loop is CASSLFRGGLAENTGELFF. For the CDR3, the DNA is TGTGCCAGCAGCCTATTCAGAGGGGGTCTAGCGGAGAACACCGGGGAGCTGTTTTTT.

The V call is TRBV7-6, the J call TRBJ2-1, with TRBD2 matching 12 bases. CDR1 is SGHVS, CDR2 FNYEAQ, per germline. CDR3 length: 16 amino acids. The junction had 3 bases not matched to a gene; V was cut back by 4 bases and J by 2 bases. The CDR3 DNA reads TGTGCCAGCAGCTCCAGGACTAGCGGGGCCTACAATGAGCAGTTCTTC. Its translation is CASSSRTSGAYNEQFF.

The rearrangement uses TRBV9 and TRBJ1-2; D might be TRBD1 (5 bases). Trimming took off 3 bases at V and 0 bases at J, with 15 bases between the two ends. The V gene's germline CDR1 is SGDLS and CDR2 YYNGEE. CDR3 size: 16 residues. CDR3 amino acids: CASSGNLGVANYGYTF. The CDR3 nucleotides are TGTGCCAGCAGCGGGAACTTAGGGGTAGCTAACTATGGCTACACCTTC.

The J gene is TRBJ2-7, the V gene TRBV10-1; 8 positions match TRBD2. CDR3 size: 16 residues. The V segment lost 3 bases and the J segment 5 bases; nucleotides outside the gene matches: 12. Per the germline V gene, CDR1 is WNHNN and CDR2 is SYGVQD (reference sequence). The CDR3 DNA reads TGCGCCAGCAGTGAAAGATGGAGAGCGGGAGTCGACGAGCAGTACTTC. It codes for CASSERWRAGVDEQYF.

V gene TRBV4-1 combines with J gene TRBJ2-1; tentatively, D is TRBD2 (6 bases). Germline CDR1 and CDR2: MGHRA and YSYEKL. The CDR3 is 15 residues long. V gave up 1 base and J gave up 6 bases, with 13 bases separating them. The chain's CDR3 is CASSQVGLTSNEQFF. The CDR3, as DNA: TGCGCCAGCAGCCAAGTCGGACTGACTAGCAATGAGCAGTTCTTC.

This sequence joins TRBV9 and TRBJ2-1, with D tentatively TRBD2 (5 bases). With 1 base removed from V and 4 bases from J, the gap between germline ends came to 12 bases. This CDR3 spans 15 amino acids. Germline-derived CDR1 and CDR2 are SGDLS and YYNGEE. The CDR3 DNA follows: TGTGCCAGCAGCGTAAGGGAGTCGCCATACAATGAGCAGTTCTTC. Amino acids: CASSVRESPYNEQFF.

The rearrangement uses TRBV5-6 and TRBJ2-1, with TRBD1 matching over 7 bases. CDR1 and CDR2 (germline): SGHDT, YYEEEE. The CDR3 is made up of 16 amino acids. Trimming at V came to 0 bases and at J to 5 bases, leaving 8 bases not matched to a gene. DNA for the CDR3: TGTGCCAGCAGCTTGGCCTACAGGGGTGGGGACAATGAGCAGTTCTTC. Protein product: CASSLAYRGGDNEQFF.

The rearrangement links TRBV27 to TRBJ1-2, with D hard to call. Trimming cost V 2 bases and J 4 bases, with 14 bases left between them. CDR3 length: 15 residues. Germline V gene lookup returns CDR1 MNHEY and CDR2 SMNVEV (reference sequence). The CDR3, as DNA: TGTGCCAGCAGTTTACTGGGCCACGGGGTCTATGGCTACACCTTC. Translating it yields CASSLLGHGVYGYTF.

The chain employs TRBV29-1 and TRBJ2-1; 11 bases match TRBD2. The CDR3 has 14 amino acids. Germline loops: CDR1 SQVTM, CDR2 ANQGSEA. Trimming removed 7 bases from V and 4 bases from J; junction bases left unmatched: 6. The CDR3, as DNA: TGCAGCGGAGCGACTAGCGGGGCATACAATGAGCAGTTCTTC. Translated: CSGATSGAYNEQFF.

V gene TRBV6-5 combines with J gene TRBJ2-3; 9 positions agree with TRBD1. The V segment lost 8 bases and the J segment 1 base; nucleotides outside the gene matches: 4. CDR1 is MNHEY, CDR2 SVGAGI, per germline. The CDR3 spans 14 residues. CDR3 amino acids: CASRRDRGTDTQYF. CDR3 nucleotides: TGTGCCAGCCGCCGGGACAGGGGCACAGATACGCAGTATTTT.